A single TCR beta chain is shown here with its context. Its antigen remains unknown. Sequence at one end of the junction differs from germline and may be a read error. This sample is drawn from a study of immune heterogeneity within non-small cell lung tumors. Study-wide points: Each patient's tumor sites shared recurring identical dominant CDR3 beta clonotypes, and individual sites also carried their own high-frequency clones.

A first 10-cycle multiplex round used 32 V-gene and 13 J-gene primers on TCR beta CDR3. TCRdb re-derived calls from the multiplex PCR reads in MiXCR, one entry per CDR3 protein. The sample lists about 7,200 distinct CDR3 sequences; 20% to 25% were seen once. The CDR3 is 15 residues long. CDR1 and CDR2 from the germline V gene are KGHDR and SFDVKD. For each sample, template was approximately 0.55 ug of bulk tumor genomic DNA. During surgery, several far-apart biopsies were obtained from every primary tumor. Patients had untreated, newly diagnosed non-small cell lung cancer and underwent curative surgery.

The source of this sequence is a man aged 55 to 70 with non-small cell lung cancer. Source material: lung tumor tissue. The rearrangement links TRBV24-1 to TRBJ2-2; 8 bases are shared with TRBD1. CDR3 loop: CATSDTGQVTGEPFF. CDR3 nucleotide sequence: TGTGCCACTAGTGACACGGGACAGGTCACCGGGGAGCCGTTTTTT.